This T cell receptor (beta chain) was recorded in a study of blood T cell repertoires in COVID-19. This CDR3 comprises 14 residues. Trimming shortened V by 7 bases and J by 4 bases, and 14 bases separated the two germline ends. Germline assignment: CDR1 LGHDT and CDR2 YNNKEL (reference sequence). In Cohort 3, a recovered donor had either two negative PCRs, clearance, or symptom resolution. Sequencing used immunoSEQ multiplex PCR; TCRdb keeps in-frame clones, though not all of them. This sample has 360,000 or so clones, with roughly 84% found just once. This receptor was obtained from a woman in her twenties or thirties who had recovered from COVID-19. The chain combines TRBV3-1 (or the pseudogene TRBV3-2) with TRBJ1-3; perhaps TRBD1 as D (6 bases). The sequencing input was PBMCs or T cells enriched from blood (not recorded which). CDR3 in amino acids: CASTAGASGNTIYF. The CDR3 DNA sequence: TGTGCCAGCACCGCAGGGGCGTCGGGAAACACCATATATTTT.